A single sample is the source of the 17 T cell receptor beta chains below, sequenced in a study of T cells in Graves' hyperthyroidism and ophthalmopathy. Amplification yielded TCR beta CDR3 regions, with RNA transcripts as the source. The TCR CDR3 first-round RT-PCR relied on the HTBI primer set. TCRdb processed the multiplex PCR reads anew with MiXCR; each CDR3 protein has one entry. The table has nearly 250,000 distinct CDR3 sequences, approximately 16% seen once. Sequenced sample: blood. Receptors were obtained from a woman under 30 with Graves' ophthalmopathy.

This clonotype was observed a single time. This sequence joins TRBV28 and TRBJ2-7; 11 bases align to TRBD2. After removal of 5 bases from V and 3 bases from J, the junction contained 9 bases not matched to a gene. This CDR3 contains 16 residues. Germline V gene sequence: CDR1 MDHEN, CDR2 SYDVKM. The CDR3 sequence is CASSGSTSGAYYEQYF. In DNA form, the CDR3 reads TGTGCCAGCAGTGGGTCGACTAGCGGGGCGTACTACGAGCAGTACTTC.

This clonotype has a count of ten or more. V usage is TRBV7-9 and J usage is TRBJ2-4; no firm D call. The V end was cut by 4 bases, the J end by 0 bases, with 7 bases between. This CDR3 comprises 14 residues. Germline loops: CDR1 SEHNR, CDR2 FQNEAQ (reference sequence). CDR3 region: CASSSTKAKNIQYF. The CDR3 DNA reads as TGTGCCAGCAGCTCCACAAAAGCCAAAAACATTCAGTACTTC.

This clonotype has ten or more counts. This chain joins TRBV7-2 and TRBJ2-3; 7 bases fit TRBD2. This CDR3 is 16 amino acids long. Germline values: CDR1 SGHTA, CDR2 FQGNSA. Trimming removed 4 bases from V and 2 bases from J; junction bases left unmatched: 9. CDR3 nucleotide sequence: TGTGCCAGCAGCTCTCCGGGACTACCCGACACAGATACGCAGTATTTT. Its translation: CASSSPGLPDTDTQYF. The variable domain in full, with the rest retrieved from reference TRBV7-2 and TRBJ2-3, is GAGVSQSPSNKVTEKGKDVELRCDPISGHTALYWYRQSLGQGLEFLIYFQGNSAPDKSGLPSDRFSAERTGGSVSTLTIQRTQQEDSAVYLCASSSPGLPDTDTQYFGPGTRLTVL.

This chain uses TRBV19 with TRBJ2-4, with 7 bases aligning to TRBD1. Germline V gene lookup returns CDR1 LNHDA and CDR2 SQIVND (reference sequence). The CDR3 totals 13 residues. J gave up 6 bases and V 8 bases, and 7 bases lay outside the gene matches. CDR3 loop: CASGRQGRNIQYF. The CDR3 coding sequence is TGTGCCAGTGGGAGACAGGGTCGAAACATTCAGTACTTC. Looking up the rest from reference TRBV19 and TRBJ2-4 gives the full variable domain: DGGITQSPKYLFRKEGQNVTLSCEQNLNHDAMYWYRQDPGQGLRLIYYSQIVNDFQKGDIAEGYSVSREKKESFPLTVTSAQKNPTAFYLCASGRQGRNIQYFGAGTRLSVL.

There are many counts of this clonotype. The rearrangement uses TRBV28 and TRBJ2-7; tentatively, D is TRBD1 (7 bases). V was cut by 0 bases and J by 5 bases, with 17 bases left in between. In germline, CDR1 is MDHEN, CDR2 SYDVKM. The CDR3 is 16 residues long. CDR3 in amino acids: CASSLWNAGGRNEQYF. The CDR3 DNA reads TGTGCCAGCAGTTTATGGAATGCAGGGGGGAGGAACGAGCAGTACTTC.

In this sample, this clonotype turned up many times. This chain connects TRBV6-1 to TRBJ1-1, with D unclear. The V end lost 0 bases, the J end lost 0 bases, and 8 bases lay between the germline ends. CDR3 length: 15 amino acids. Germline CDR1 is MNHNS and CDR2 is SASEGT. In DNA, the CDR3 is TGTGCCAGCAGTGAAGCATTTTCTATGAACACTGAAGCTTTCTTT. Amino acid sequence: CASSEAFSMNTEAFF.

V and J are TRBV19 and TRBJ2-7, with 8 bases aligning to TRBD2. The length of the CDR3 is 13 residues. Germline CDR1 LNHDA, CDR2 SQIVND (reference sequence). With V trimmed by 5 bases and J by 5 bases, 5 bases remained unmatched. CDR3 coding DNA: TGTGCCAGTAGTTCCCGGCGGGGGGACGAGCAGTACTTC. Translation gives CASSSRRGDEQYF.

In its sample, this clonotype was seen many times. V is TRBV27 and J is TRBJ1-3; D not certain. This CDR3 spans 13 amino acids. Trimming pared 6 bases from V and 4 bases from J, leaving 10 bases between. Germline V CDR1 and CDR2: MNHEY, SMNVEV (reference sequence). CDR3 sequence reads: CASRRTGGNTIYF. The CDR3 nucleotides read TGTGCCAGCAGGAGGACTGGGGGAAACACCATATATTTT.

This clonotype was recorded at least ten times. The rearrangement joins TRBV30 to TRBJ2-7; 7 bases match TRBD1. Trimming took 5 bases from V and 3 from J; bases not matched to a gene: 10. The CDR3 consists of 14 residues. Germline assignment: CDR1 GTSNPN and CDR2 SVGIG (reference sequence). CDR3 DNA sequence: TGTGCCTGGCGTTCACAGGGGTTATACTACGAGCAGTACTTC. Protein: CAWRSQGLYYEQYF.

The sample holds many counts of this clonotype. V gene TRBV2 combines with J gene TRBJ2-5, with 7 bases that match TRBD1. CDR3 length: 14 residues. Germline CDR1 reads SNHLY; CDR2 reads FYNNEI. Germline trimming cut 2 bases from V and 4 bases from J; bases unmatched to any gene: 4. The CDR3, as DNA: TGTGCCAGCAGTGAAATAGGGGGCGGAGAGACCCAGTACTTC. Translated: CASSEIGGGETQYF.

The sample holds many counts of this clonotype. The V call is TRBV12-3 or TRBV12-4, the J call TRBJ1-1, with TRBD1 matching 7 bases. The CDR3 runs 12 residues. The J segment lost 8 bases and the V segment lost 7 bases, leaving 7 bases of the junction unmatched. The DNA for the CDR3 is TGTGCCAGCACCCTCTGGACAGGAGAAGCTTTCTTT. Its translation: CASTLWTGEAFF.

This clonotype was detected only a few times. With a much larger clone just one base away, this may be a read error. CDR3 in DNA: TGTGCCAGCAGTGGAGACGGGGGGCCGGCGTCCTCCTACGAGCAGTACTTC. It yields the protein CASSGDGGPASSYEQYF. The gene calls are TRBV2 and TRBJ2-7; D is perhaps TRBD2 (7 bases). Germline CDR1 SNHLY, CDR2 FYNNEI. V lost 4 bases to trimming and J lost 0 bases, with 19 bases between them. The CDR3 has 17 residues.

The rearrangement links TRBV28 to TRBJ2-5, with D unclear. From germline, CDR1 is MDHEN and CDR2 SYDVKM. The germline V and J ends were trimmed by 4 bases and 5 bases, with 11 bases remaining between them. The CDR3 loop spans 13 amino acids. CDR3 region: CASSSVVLETQYF. The CDR3 bases are TGTGCCAGCAGTTCGGTCGTTTTGGAGACCCAGTACTTC. The full variable domain, its missing parts supplied by reference TRBV28 and TRBJ2-5, is DVKVTQSSRYLVKRTGEKVFLECVQDMDHENMFWYRQDPGLGLRLIYFSYDVKMKEKGDIPEGYSVSREKKERFSLILESASTNQTSMYLCASSSVVLETQYFGPGTRLLVL.

This clonotype occurred a few times. The chain carries TRBV14 and TRBJ2-1; 11 nucleotides align to TRBD1. The CDR3 has 24 amino acids. Per germline, CDR1 SGHDN and CDR2 FVKESK. With 1 base clipped from V and 5 bases from J, the junction kept 28 bases outside the gene matches. The CDR3 loop is CASSQGDRGNRVARAPRKNNEQFF. In DNA form, the CDR3 reads TGTGCCAGCAGCCAAGGGGACAGGGGGAACCGGGTGGCCCGTGCCCCCCGGAAGAACAATGAGCAGTTCTTC.

This clonotype was recorded at least ten times. The rearrangement joins TRBV28 to TRBJ1-1; D gene uncertain. The germline V and J ends were trimmed by 6 bases and 5 bases, with 16 bases remaining between them. Germline V gives CDR1 MDHEN, CDR2 SYDVKM. The CDR3 contains 14 residues. CDR3 in amino acids: CASREAGINTEAFF. The DNA of the CDR3 is TGTGCCAGCAGGGAAGCGGGGATCAATACTGAAGCTTTCTTT.

V gene TRBV6-1 combines with J gene TRBJ1-1, with TRBD1 as a possible D gene (5 bases). CDR1 is MNHNS and CDR2 is SASEGT in the germline V gene. Deletions cut 4 bases from V and 1 base from J, with 13 bases between. CDR3 length: 15 residues. The CDR3 bases are TGTGCCAGCAGTGGGGGTAACGGGGGGAACACTGAAGCTTTCTTT. Translating it yields CASSGGNGGNTEAFF.

V gene TRBV28 combines with J gene TRBJ2-7; 13 bases line up with TRBD2. J was trimmed by 7 bases and V by 6 bases; bases with no gene match: 9. This CDR3 has 15 amino acids. Germline CDR1 and CDR2: MDHEN and SYDVKM. Here the CDR3 reads CASSLGLAGRGEQYF. The CDR3 nucleotides are TGTGCCAGCAGCCTGGGACTAGCGGGAAGGGGGGAGCAGTACTTC.